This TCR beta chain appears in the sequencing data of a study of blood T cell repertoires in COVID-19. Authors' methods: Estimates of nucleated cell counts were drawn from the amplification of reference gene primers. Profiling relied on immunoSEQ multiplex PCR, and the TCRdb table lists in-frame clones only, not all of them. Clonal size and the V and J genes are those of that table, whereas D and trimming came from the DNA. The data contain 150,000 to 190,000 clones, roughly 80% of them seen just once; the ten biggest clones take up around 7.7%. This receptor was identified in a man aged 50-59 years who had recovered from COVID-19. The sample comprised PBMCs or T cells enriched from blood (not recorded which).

The CDR3 DNA reads as TGTGCCAGTAGTCCAGCGGGACAGGGGAACTATGGCTACACCTTC. Translation: CASSPAGQGNYGYTF. J is TRBJ1-2 and V is TRBV19; TRBD1 agrees at 10 bases. The CDR3 has 15 residues. V was clipped by 5 bases and J by 2 bases; unmatched bases: 5. CDR1 is LNHDA, CDR2 SQIVND, per germline (reference sequence).